Presented here are 20 T cell receptor beta chains from one specimen sequenced in a study of cytomegalovirus exposure and HLA in healthy donors. The PCR used 60 Vbeta and 13 Jbeta primers. Data came from immunoSEQ multiplex PCR; TCRdb stores just in-frame clones and leaves some out. The repertoire holds about 170,000 clones, with about three quarters as singletons. The sequenced sample was PBMCs. All receptors come from a man aged 35 to 55 in good health and CMV-seropositive.

The chain couples TRBV19 to TRBJ2-3; D is perhaps TRBD2 (5 bases). CDR1 and CDR2 (germline): LNHDA, SQIVND (reference sequence). V lost 6 bases to trimming and J lost 5 bases, with 12 bases between them. The CDR3 consists of 13 residues. The CDR3 sequence: CASSKIEGDTQYF. The DNA for the CDR3 is TGTGCCAGTAGCAAAATAGAGGGAGATACGCAGTATTTT.

This clone was detected once. The chain employs TRBV6-4 and TRBJ2-5; maybe TRBD2 (6 bases). This CDR3 is 15 amino acids long. V was shortened by 7 bases and J by 3 bases, with 18 bases between the two germline ends. Germline V gene lookup returns CDR1 MRHNA and CDR2 SNTAGT. The CDR3 protein is CASIRRRGGEETQYF. CDR3 DNA sequence: TGTGCCAGCATAAGGAGAAGGGGCGGGGAAGAGACCCAGTACTTC.

The chain recombines TRBV6-1 with TRBJ1-6; D remains ambiguous. Trimming removed 6 bases from V and 7 bases from J, with 7 bases in between. The CDR3 loop spans 12 amino acids. The germline V gene has CDR1 MNHNS and CDR2 SASEGT. CDR3 in DNA: TGTGCCAGCAGGGGCCCCAATTCACCCCTCCACTTT. This encodes CASRGPNSPLHF.

The chain joins TRBV11-2 to TRBJ2-7; D is unclear. The CDR3 is 13 amino acids. The germline CDR1 and CDR2 sequences are SGHAT and FQNNGV. V lost 7 bases, J lost 3 bases, and 13 bases lay in between. DNA of the CDR3: TGTGCCAGCACAAAAATCGGAGTCTACGAGCAGTACTTC. Protein product: CASTKIGVYEQYF.

The CDR3 DNA is TGTGCCAGCAGTCCACGGACGGGGGGGCTGAATCAGCCCCAGCATTTT. Protein product: CASSPRTGGLNQPQHF. The chain carries TRBV28 and TRBJ1-5; tentatively, D is TRBD1 (6 bases). V was clipped by 5 bases and J by 4 bases, with 18 bases between them. CDR3 length: 16 residues. Per germline, CDR1 MDHEN and CDR2 SYDVKM. Combining the CDR3 with reference TRBV28 and TRBJ1-5 gives the whole variable domain DVKVTQSSRYLVKRTGEKVFLECVQDMDHENMFWYRQDPGLGLRLIYFSYDVKMKEKGDIPEGYSVSREKKERFSLILESASTNQTSMYLCASSPRTGGLNQPQHFGDGTRLSIL.

There are a few counts of this clone. This chain links TRBV11-2 with TRBJ1-2; TRBD1 agrees at 7 bases. The CDR3 length is 15 residues. With V trimmed by 3 bases and J by 7 bases, 11 bases remained unmatched. In germline, CDR1 is SGHAT, CDR2 FQNNGV. CDR3 region: CASSLDYGTVVGYTF. The CDR3 DNA follows: TGTGCCAGCAGCTTGGACTACGGGACAGTTGTTGGCTACACCTTC. The full variable domain, completed using reference TRBV11-2 and TRBJ1-2, is EAGVAQSPRYKIIEKRQSVAFWCNPISGHATLYWYQQILGQGPKLLIQFQNNGVVDDSQLPKDRFSAERLKGVDSTLKIQPAKLEDSAVYLCASSLDYGTVVGYTFGSGTRLTVV.

Concerning this clone itself: The sample has other DNA sequences that encode this CDR3 too. The chain joins TRBV6-4 to TRBJ2-7; no definite D call. The CDR3 totals 15 residues. V was trimmed by 0 bases and J by 2 bases, leaving 11 bases between them. Germline loops: CDR1 MRHNA, CDR2 SNTAGT. CDR3 sequence (DNA): TGTGCCAGCAGTGACTCGAGGCGGCCCACCTACGAGCAGTACTTC. As protein: CASSDSRRPTYEQYF.

This rearrangement joins TRBV18 to TRBJ2-5; D gene uncertain. The CDR3 is made up of 14 amino acids. The V end lost 2 bases, the J end lost 1 base, and 8 bases lay between the germline ends. CDR1 is KGHSH and CDR2 is LQKENI in the germline V gene. The CDR3 sequence is CASSPTGIQETQYF. CDR3 nucleotide sequence: TGTGCCAGCTCACCAACGGGTATCCAAGAGACCCAGTACTTC.

About this clone itself: The same CDR3 can be traced to other DNA sequences in this sample. This chain uses TRBV19 with TRBJ1-1; D may be TRBD1 (5 bases). The V gene lost 7 bases and the J gene lost 7 bases, with 22 bases spanning the gap. Per germline, CDR1 LNHDA and CDR2 SQIVND (reference sequence). CDR3 length: 15 residues. In DNA form, the CDR3 reads TGTGCCAGTACCGATGAGGTGCCGGGGGGATATGAAGCTTTCTTT. Translating it yields CASTDEVPGGYEAFF.

The gene calls are TRBV9 and TRBJ2-1, with D perhaps matching TRBD1 (6 bases). Germline-derived CDR1 and CDR2 are SGDLS and YYNGEE. V was trimmed by 0 bases and J by 12 bases, leaving 16 bases between them. The CDR3 has 14 amino acids. This CDR3 reads CASSVATGRGVQFF. In DNA form, the CDR3 reads TGTGCCAGCAGCGTAGCGACAGGACGGGGTGTGCAGTTCTTC.

This sequence joins TRBV28 and TRBJ1-5; weak D call: TRBD1 (5 bases). In germline, CDR1 is MDHEN, CDR2 SYDVKM. The CDR3 consists of 13 residues. Trimming removed 2 bases from V and 7 bases from J, with 9 bases in between. This chain's CDR3 is CASSLGRGQPQHF. DNA of the CDR3: TGTGCCAGCAGTTTAGGGAGGGGACAGCCCCAGCATTTT. The full variable domain, rest sourced from reference TRBV28 and TRBJ1-5, is DVKVTQSSRYLVKRTGEKVFLECVQDMDHENMFWYRQDPGLGLRLIYFSYDVKMKEKGDIPEGYSVSREKKERFSLILESASTNQTSMYLCASSLGRGQPQHFGDGTRLSIL.

V is TRBV5-1 and J is TRBJ2-5; TRBD1 is a possible D gene (6 bases). The CDR3 covers 14 residues. Germline V CDR1 and CDR2: SGHRS, YFSETQ. Trimming cost V 1 base and J 3 bases, with 10 bases left between them. Written as DNA, the CDR3 is TGCGCCAGCAGCTTGAAACAGGGCAAAGAGACCCAGTACTTC. This encodes CASSLKQGKETQYF. The full variable domain, rest sourced from reference TRBV5-1 and TRBJ2-5, is KAGVTQTPRYLIKTRGQQVTLSCSPISGHRSVSWYQQTPGQGLQFLFEYFSETQRNKGNFPGRFSGRQFSNSRSEMNVSTLELGDSALYLCASSLKQGKETQYFGPGTRLLVL.

In this sample, this clone turned up a few times. The chain uses TRBV30 and TRBJ2-5, with D tentatively TRBD2 (6 bases). Trimming took 0 bases from V and 5 from J, leaving 7 bases between them. The germline V gene has CDR1 GTSNPN and CDR2 SVGIG (reference sequence). The CDR3 has 12 residues. Written as DNA, the CDR3 is TGTGCCTGGAGTGTACGGGGGGAGACCCAGTACTTC. Its protein product is CAWSVRGETQYF.

This clone was picked up a small number of times. The chain combines TRBV6-5 with TRBJ2-2; no reliable D call. V lost 0 bases to trimming and J lost 1 base, with 9 bases between them. The CDR3 spans 16 residues. Germline CDR1 MNHEY, CDR2 SVGAGI. CDR3 bases: TGTGCCAGCAGTTACTCGGGCCTTTTGAACACCGGGGAGCTGTTTTTT. The encoded protein is CASSYSGLLNTGELFF.

The chain recombines TRBV11-3 with TRBJ1-3; unclear D gene. CDR1 SGHNT and CDR2 YENEEA come from the germline V gene. The V end lost 2 bases, the J end lost 0 bases, and 8 bases lay between the germline ends. The CDR3 sequence is 15 residues long. As DNA, the CDR3 is TGTGCCAGCAGCTTACGGTTCCTCTCTGGAAACACCATATATTTT. It is translated as CASSLRFLSGNTIYF.

This clone was counted only a few times. The chain couples TRBV10-3 to TRBJ1-2, with 8 bases identical to TRBD1. This CDR3 contains 13 residues. V dropped 3 bases and J dropped 6; count of bases not matched to a gene: 3. CDR1 is ENHRY and CDR2 is SYGVKD in the germline V gene. The CDR3 sequence: CAISDQGANGYTF. The CDR3 bases are TGTGCCATCAGTGATCAGGGGGCTAATGGCTACACCTTC.

This chain joins TRBV28 and TRBJ2-7; the match to TRBD1 covers 7 bases. The germline gives CDR1 MDHEN, CDR2 SYDVKM. This CDR3 is 14 amino acids long. Trimming took 7 bases from V and 0 from J; bases not matched to a gene: 6. The CDR3: CASTLTGSSYEQYF. The CDR3 DNA sequence: TGTGCCAGCACCCTGACAGGGAGCTCCTACGAGCAGTACTTC.

The chain carries TRBV5-6 and TRBJ1-2; the D gene is possibly TRBD1 (6 bases). CDR1 is SGHDT and CDR2 is YYEEEE in the germline V gene. This CDR3 region has 13 residues. V lost 3 bases to trimming and J lost 4 bases, with 10 bases between them. CDR3 coding DNA: TGTGCCAGCAGCTCACAGGGTAGCTATGGCTACACCTTC. It specifies CASSSQGSYGYTF.

This rearrangement joins TRBV29-1 to TRBJ2-1; 16 positions match TRBD2. CDR1 is SQVTM and CDR2 is ANQGSEA in the germline V gene. The CDR3 runs to 15 residues. The trim removed 3 bases at V and 7 bases at J, leaving 3 bases unmatched. The CDR3 DNA follows: TGCAGCGTTGAGGGACTAGCGGGAGGGCGGAATGAGCAGTTCTTC. Translated, it gives CSVEGLAGGRNEQFF.

The rearrangement uses TRBV19 and TRBJ2-7; D might be TRBD1 (6 bases). The CDR3 spans 13 residues. Trimming took off 5 bases at V and 4 bases at J, with 12 bases between the two ends. The germline CDR1 and CDR2 sequences are LNHDA and SQIVND (reference sequence). CDR3 nucleotides: TGTGCCAGTAGTTATACAGGGTTATACGAGCAGTACTTC. It encodes CASSYTGLYEQYF.